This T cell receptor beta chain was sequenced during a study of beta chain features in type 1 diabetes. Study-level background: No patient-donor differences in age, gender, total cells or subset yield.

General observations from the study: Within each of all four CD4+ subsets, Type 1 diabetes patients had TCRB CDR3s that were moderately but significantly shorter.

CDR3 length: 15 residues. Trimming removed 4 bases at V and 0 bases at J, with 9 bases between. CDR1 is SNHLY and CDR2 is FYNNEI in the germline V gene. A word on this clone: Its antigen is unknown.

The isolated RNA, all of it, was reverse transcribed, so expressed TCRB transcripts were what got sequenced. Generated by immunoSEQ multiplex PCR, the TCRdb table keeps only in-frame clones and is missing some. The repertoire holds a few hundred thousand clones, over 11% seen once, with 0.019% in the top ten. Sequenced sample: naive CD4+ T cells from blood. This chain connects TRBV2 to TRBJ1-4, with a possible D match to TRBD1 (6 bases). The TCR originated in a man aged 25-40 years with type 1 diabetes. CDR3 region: CASSAGDTTNEKLFF. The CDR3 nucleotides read TGTGCCAGCAGTGCAGGGGATACAACTAATGAAAAACTGTTTTTT.